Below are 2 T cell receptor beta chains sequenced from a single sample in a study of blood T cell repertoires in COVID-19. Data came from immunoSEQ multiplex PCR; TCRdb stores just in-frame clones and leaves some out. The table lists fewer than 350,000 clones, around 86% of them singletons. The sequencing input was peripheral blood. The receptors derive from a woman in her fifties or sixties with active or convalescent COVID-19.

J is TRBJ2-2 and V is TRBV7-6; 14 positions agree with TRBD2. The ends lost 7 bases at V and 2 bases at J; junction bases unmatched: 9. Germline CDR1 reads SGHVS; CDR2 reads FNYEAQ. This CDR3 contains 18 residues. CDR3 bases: TGTGCCAGCACCCCTCGACTAGCGGGGGGGACAAACACCGGGGAGCTGTTTTTT. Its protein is CASTPRLAGGTNTGELFF.

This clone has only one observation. CDR3 bases: TGCGCCAGCAGCCAATCCGGGGGGCCTCAAGAGACCCAGTACTTC. Its protein product is CASSQSGGPQETQYF. The gene calls are TRBV5-1 and TRBJ2-5; D possibly corresponds to TRBD2 (7 bases). Per germline, CDR1 SGHRS and CDR2 YFSETQ. The CDR3 length is 15 residues. Trimming pared 4 bases from V and 2 bases from J, leaving 15 bases between.